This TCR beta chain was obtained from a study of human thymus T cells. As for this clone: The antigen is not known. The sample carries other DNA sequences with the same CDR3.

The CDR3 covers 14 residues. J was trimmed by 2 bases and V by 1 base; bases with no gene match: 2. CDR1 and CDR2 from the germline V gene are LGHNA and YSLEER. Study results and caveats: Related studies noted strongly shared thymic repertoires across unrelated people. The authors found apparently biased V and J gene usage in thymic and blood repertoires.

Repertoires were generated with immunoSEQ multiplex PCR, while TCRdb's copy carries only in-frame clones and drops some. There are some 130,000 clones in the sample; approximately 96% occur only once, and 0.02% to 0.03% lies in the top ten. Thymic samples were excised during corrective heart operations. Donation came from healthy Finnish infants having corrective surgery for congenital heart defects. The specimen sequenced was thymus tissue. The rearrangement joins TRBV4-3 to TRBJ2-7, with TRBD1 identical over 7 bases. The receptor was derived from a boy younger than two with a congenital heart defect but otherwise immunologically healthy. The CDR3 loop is CASSQARGPYEQYF. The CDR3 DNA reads TGCGCCAGCAGCCAAGCAAGGGGGCCCTACGAGCAGTACTTC.